The clone carrying this TCR beta chain was detected ten times or more. The record originates from a study of T cells in Graves' hyperthyroidism and ophthalmopathy. The V end lost 4 bases, the J end lost 4 bases, and 10 bases lay between the germline ends. There are 12 residues in the CDR3. The germline CDR1 and CDR2 sequences are SQVTM and ANQGSEA. Amplification yielded TCR beta CDR3 regions, with RNA transcripts as the source. A first-round RT-PCR of the TCR CDR3 used the HTBI primer set. TCRdb used MiXCR to reprocess the multiplex PCR reads, holding one entry per CDR3 protein. The sample has hundreds of thousands of distinct CDR3 sequences, 38% seen once; the top ten hold about 9%.

The sequenced sample consisted of blood. The clonotype originates from a young man with Graves' hyperthyroidism. The rearrangement joins TRBV29-1 to TRBJ2-5; D might be TRBD2 (5 bases). The CDR3 sequence is CSVALARETQYF. Here the CDR3 DNA reads TGCAGCGTTGCCCTAGCAAGAGAGACCCAGTACTTC.